This T cell receptor (beta chain) was found in a study of cytomegalovirus exposure and HLA in healthy donors. Whole-study context: HLA-typed donors were the source of around 85 million unique TCRs held in an early data release. Membership in the Caucasian-associated ancestry cluster was found for around four fifths of approximately 430 genotyped donors.

The PCR contained 60 Vbeta and 13 Jbeta primers. The assay was immunoSEQ multiplex PCR, and TCRdb's table has in-frame clones only and misses some. The data show 90,000 or so clones, with approximately 80% seen just once and about 4% held by the top ten. General study results and limits: Other equally common chains were less clonally expanded than HLA-associated TCR beta chains, a later analysis showed. With high specificity and sensitivity, the classifier reportedly diagnosed cytomegalovirus status.

A remark on this clone: The antigen is not known.

The sample comprised PBMCs. The clonotype was recovered from a man aged 50-60 years in good health and CMV-seronegative.

The CDR3 DNA sequence: TGTGCCAGCAGCGTCGGGACATCCACCGGGGAGCTGTTTTTT. It is translated as CASSVGTSTGELFF. The rearrangement links TRBV9 to TRBJ2-2, with D perhaps TRBD1 (6 bases). V was trimmed by 2 bases and J by 4 bases, leaving 9 bases between them. The CDR3 runs 14 residues. Germline assignment: CDR1 SGDLS and CDR2 YYNGEE. Drawing the rest from reference TRBV9 and TRBJ2-2, the complete variable domain is DSGVTQTPKHLITATGQRVTLRCSPRSGDLSVYWYQQSLDQGLQFLIQYYNGEERAKGNILERFSAQQFPDLHSELNLSSLELGDSALYFCASSVGTSTGELFFGEGSRLTVL.